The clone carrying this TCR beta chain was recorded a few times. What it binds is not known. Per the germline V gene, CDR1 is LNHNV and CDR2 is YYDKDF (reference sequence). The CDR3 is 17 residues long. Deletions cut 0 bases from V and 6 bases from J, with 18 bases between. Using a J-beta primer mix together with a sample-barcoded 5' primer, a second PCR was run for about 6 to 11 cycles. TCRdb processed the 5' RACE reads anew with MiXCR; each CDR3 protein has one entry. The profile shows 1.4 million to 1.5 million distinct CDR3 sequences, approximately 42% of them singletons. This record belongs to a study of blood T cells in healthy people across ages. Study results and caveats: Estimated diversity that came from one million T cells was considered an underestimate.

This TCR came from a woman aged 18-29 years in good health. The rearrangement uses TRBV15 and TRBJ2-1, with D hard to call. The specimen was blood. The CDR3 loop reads CATSRDRAVAVGNEQFF. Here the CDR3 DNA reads TGTGCCACCAGCAGAGATCGCGCCGTAGCCGTCGGCAATGAGCAGTTCTTC.